This TCR beta chain was identified in a study of T cells in Graves' hyperthyroidism and ophthalmopathy. It was RNA transcripts that yielded the amplified TCR beta CDR3 regions. Using the HTBI primer set, a first-round RT-PCR was run on the TCR CDR3. TCRdb fed the multiplex PCR reads into MiXCR, producing one record per CDR3 protein. This repertoire shows approximately 690,000 distinct CDR3 sequences, under 25% found once; its top ten account for about 34%. CDR1 is SGHAT, CDR2 FQNNGV, per germline. The CDR3 covers 14 residues. Trimming cost V 6 bases and J 3 bases, with 12 bases left between them. This clonotype has just a few counts. As yet, its antigen is unknown. PBMCs were collected from a roughly 9.7 ml volume of fresh peripheral blood. Points from the study as a whole: The model forecast ophthalmopathy, anticipating it by a median about 6.5 months before onset. Most expanded thyroid clonotypes above 0.001 recurred in blood.

The chain carries TRBV11-2 and TRBJ2-1; unclear D gene. The receptor was derived from a man aged 30 to 39 with Graves' ophthalmopathy. The specimen sequenced was blood. The CDR3 loop reads CASSEDSYYNEQFF. The CDR3, as DNA: TGTGCCAGCAGTGAAGACTCGTACTACAATGAGCAGTTCTTC.